This T cell receptor (beta chain) is drawn from a study of OX40 agonist ivuxolimab in advanced cancers. Study overall: Males comprised approximately 81% of the group, whose mean age was approximately 60 years (range 23 to 79). Whole-study results and caveats: A proportion of nonresponders additionally exhibited low normalized T-cell clonal expansion.

The length of the CDR3 is 17 residues. Comment on this clone: The antigen is unknown.

Data came from immunoSEQ multiplex PCR; TCRdb stores just in-frame clones and leaves some out. The sample lists some 19,000 clones; 80% to 90% were seen once. This TCR was recovered from an adult with an advanced solid tumor such as melanoma, head and neck, liver or kidney cancer. The starting material was CD4+ or CD8+ T cells sorted from blood, obtained in a trial of the OX40 agonist ivuxolimab. The chain uses TRBV1 and TRBJ2-1; the table names TRBD1, a call not compared with the DNA. TRBV1 is a documented pseudogene. The CDR3 sequence is CTSSPLRQGSSYNEQFF. CDR3 in DNA: TGCACCAGCAGCCCCCTCCGACAGGGGAGCTCCTACAATGAGCAGTTCTTC.